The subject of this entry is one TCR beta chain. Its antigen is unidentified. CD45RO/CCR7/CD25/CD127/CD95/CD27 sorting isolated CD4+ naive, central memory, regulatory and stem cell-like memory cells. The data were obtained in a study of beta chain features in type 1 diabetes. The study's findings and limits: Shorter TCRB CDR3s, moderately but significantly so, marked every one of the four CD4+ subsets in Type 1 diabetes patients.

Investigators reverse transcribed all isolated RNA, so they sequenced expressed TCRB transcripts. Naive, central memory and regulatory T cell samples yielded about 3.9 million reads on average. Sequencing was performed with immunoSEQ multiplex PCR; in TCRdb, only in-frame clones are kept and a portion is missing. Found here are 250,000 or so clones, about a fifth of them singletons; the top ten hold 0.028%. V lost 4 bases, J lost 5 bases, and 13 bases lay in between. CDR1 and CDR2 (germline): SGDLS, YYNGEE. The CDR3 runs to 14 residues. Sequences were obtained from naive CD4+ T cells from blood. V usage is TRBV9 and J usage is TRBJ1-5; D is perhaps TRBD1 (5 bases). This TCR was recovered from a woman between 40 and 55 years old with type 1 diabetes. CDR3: CASSPRADHQPQHF. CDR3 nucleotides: TGTGCCAGCAGCCCCAGGGCTGACCATCAGCCCCAGCATTTT.